This TCR beta chain derives from a study of monozygotic twins with inflammatory bowel disease. Overall study results and limits: The sharing of clonotypes with others was lower in IBD patients than in healthy twins, especially with disease activity. Lower TCRbeta diversity (inverse Simpson) was seen in IBD patients than in healthy co-twins.

Each donor had 2.5 ml of blood drawn. With eight separate reactions per sample, the authors made cDNA. No DNA is given; TCRdb re-called the 5' RACE reads and lists each CDR3 protein once. The sample has some 450,000 distinct CDR3 sequences. On this clonotype: Its antigen remains unknown.

CDR1 is KGHSH and CDR2 is LQKENI in the germline V gene. The CDR3 length is 16 residues. The chain has TRBV18 and TRBJ2-4; the D call of TRBD1 rests on TCRdb alone, since no DNA is present to check it. Sequencing was performed on blood. The source of this sequence is a human donor with ulcerative colitis or Crohn's disease, or a healthy co-twin of an affected twin (not recorded which). The CDR3: CASSPPTGEGKNIQYF. The whole variable domain, filled in from reference TRBV18 and TRBJ2-4, reads NAGVMQNPRHLVRRRGQEARLRCSPMKGHSHVYWYRQLPEEGLKFMVYLQKENIIDESGMPKERFSAEFPKEGPSILRIQQVVRGDSAAYFCASSPPTGEGKNIQYFGAGTRLSVL.